Given below is one TCR beta chain in context. This sample is drawn from a study of blood T cells in healthy people across ages. The second PCR ran about 6 to 12 cycles with a sample-barcoded 5' primer and J-beta primers. MiXCR, run by TCRdb on the 5' RACE reads, gives a single entry per CDR3 protein. The repertoire has about 1 million distinct CDR3 sequences, 45% of them found once; the top ten carry 15% to 20%. The CDR3 sequence is 13 residues long. Deletions cut 6 bases from V and 11 bases from J, with 19 bases between. The chain recombines TRBV12-3 or TRBV12-4 with TRBJ2-5; maybe TRBD1 (8 bases). Material: blood. The TCR originated in a woman in her sixties or seventies in good health. CDR3 sequence reads: CASRDREGNEQYF. As DNA, the CDR3 is TGTGCCAGCAGGGACAGGGAGGGCAATGAGCAGTACTTC.